Sequencing of this T cell receptor (beta chain) was carried out in a study of metastatic and nonmetastatic thyroid tumors. As for the study in general: The study looked at repertoires side by side in blood and in tumor or nodule tissue from malignant and benign thyroid patients.

V lost 3 bases and J lost 2, with 8 bases in between. Germline values: CDR1 SGDLS, CDR2 YYNGEE. This CDR3 has 13 amino acids. All patients were untreated before thyroid surgery. General study findings and limits: Benign nodules were reported to have significantly lower TCR beta diversity than malignant thyroid tumors, in blood and tumor.

Source study methods: What underpinned the distant-metastasis classifier for papillary thyroid cancer was the set of CDR3 differences across clinicopathological groups. From the PCR reads, TCRdb re-called clones with MiXCR. In this record, the V and J calls reflect TCRdb's handling and not the investigators' own analysis. The sample lists 30,000 to 50,000 clones; less than 15% were seen once. This clone was counted at least ten times. Its antigen is undetermined. Sequenced: blood. The gene calls are TRBV9 and TRBJ1-1; no clear D. The TCR was taken from a female donor with papillary thyroid cancer or a benign thyroid nodule (not recorded which). Some clones in this sample may be carry-over from other donors' samples. Here the CDR3 DNA reads TGTGCCAGCAGCGAGTCGGATAACACTGAAGCTTTCTTT. Protein sequence: CASSESDNTEAFF.